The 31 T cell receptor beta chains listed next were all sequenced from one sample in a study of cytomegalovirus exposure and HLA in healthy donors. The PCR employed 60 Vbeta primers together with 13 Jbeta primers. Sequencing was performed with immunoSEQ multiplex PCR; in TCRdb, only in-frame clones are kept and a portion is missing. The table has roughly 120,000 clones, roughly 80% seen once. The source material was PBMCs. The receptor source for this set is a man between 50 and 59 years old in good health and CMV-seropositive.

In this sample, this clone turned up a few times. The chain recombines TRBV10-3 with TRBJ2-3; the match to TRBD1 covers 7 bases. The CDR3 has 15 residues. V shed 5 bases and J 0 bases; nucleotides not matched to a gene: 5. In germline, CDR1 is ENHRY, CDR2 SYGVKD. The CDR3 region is CAISRGQTSTDTQYF. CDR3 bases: TGTGCCATCAGTAGGGGACAGACTAGCACAGATACGCAGTATTTT.

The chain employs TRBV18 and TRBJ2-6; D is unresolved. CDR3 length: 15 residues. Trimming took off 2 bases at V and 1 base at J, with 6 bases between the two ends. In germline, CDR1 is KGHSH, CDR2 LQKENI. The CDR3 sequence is CASSPLESGANVLTF. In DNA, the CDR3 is TGTGCCAGCTCACCATTGGAGTCTGGGGCCAACGTCCTGACTTTC.

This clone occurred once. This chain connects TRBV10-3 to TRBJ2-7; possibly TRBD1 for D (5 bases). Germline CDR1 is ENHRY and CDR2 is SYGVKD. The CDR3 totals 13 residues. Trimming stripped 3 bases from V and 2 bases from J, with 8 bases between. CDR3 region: CAISEGAPYEQYF. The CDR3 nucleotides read TGTGCCATCAGTGAAGGGGCCCCCTACGAGCAGTACTTC.

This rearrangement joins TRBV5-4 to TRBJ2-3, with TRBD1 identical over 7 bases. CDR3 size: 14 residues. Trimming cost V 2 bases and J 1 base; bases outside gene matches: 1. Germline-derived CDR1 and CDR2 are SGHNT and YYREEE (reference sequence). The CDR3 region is CASSFQGGTDTQYF. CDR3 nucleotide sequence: TGTGCCAGCAGCTTCCAGGGGGGCACAGATACGCAGTATTTT.

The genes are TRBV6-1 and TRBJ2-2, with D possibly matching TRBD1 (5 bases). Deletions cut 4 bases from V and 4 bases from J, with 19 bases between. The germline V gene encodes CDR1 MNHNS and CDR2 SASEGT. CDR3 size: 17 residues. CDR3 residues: CASSAEGGARITGELFF. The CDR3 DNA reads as TGTGCCAGCAGTGCCGAAGGTGGGGCCCGGATCACCGGGGAGCTGTTTTTT.

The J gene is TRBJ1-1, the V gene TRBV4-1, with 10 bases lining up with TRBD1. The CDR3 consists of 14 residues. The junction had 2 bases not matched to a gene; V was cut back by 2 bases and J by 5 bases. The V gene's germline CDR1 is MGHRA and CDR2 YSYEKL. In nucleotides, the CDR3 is TGCGCCAGCAGCCAACAGGACAGGGGGACTGAAGCTTTCTTT. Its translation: CASSQQDRGTEAFF.

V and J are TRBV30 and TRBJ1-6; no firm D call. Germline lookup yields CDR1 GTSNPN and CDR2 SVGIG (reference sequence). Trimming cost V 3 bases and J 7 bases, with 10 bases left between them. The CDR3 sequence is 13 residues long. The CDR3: CAWRTIGNSPLHF. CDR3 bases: TGTGCCTGGAGGACGATCGGGAATTCACCCCTCCACTTT.

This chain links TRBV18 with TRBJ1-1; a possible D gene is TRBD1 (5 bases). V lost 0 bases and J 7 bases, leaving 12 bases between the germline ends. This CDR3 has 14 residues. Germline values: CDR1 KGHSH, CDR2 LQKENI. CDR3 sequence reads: CASSPPGAGSEAFF. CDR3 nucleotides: TGTGCCAGCTCACCACCCGGGGCGGGGAGTGAAGCTTTCTTT.

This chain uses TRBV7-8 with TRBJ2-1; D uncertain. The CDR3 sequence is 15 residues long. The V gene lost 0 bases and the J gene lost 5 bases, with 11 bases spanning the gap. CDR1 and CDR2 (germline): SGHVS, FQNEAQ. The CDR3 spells CASSLAGHRDNEQFF. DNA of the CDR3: TGTGCCAGCAGCTTAGCCGGTCACCGGGACAATGAGCAGTTCTTC. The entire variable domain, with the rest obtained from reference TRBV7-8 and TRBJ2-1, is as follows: GAGVSQSPRYKVAKRGQDVALRCDPISGHVSLFWYQQALGQGPEFLTYFQNEAQLDKSGLPSDRFFAERPEGSVSTLKIQRTQQEDSAVYLCASSLAGHRDNEQFFGPGTRLTVL.

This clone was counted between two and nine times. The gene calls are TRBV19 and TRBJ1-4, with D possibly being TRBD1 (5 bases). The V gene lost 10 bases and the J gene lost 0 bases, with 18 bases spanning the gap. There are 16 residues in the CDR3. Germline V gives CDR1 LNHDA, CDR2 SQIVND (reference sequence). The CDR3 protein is CATHGGGFTTNEKLFF. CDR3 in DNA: TGTGCCACTCACGGCGGGGGATTCACAACTAATGAAAAACTGTTTTTT.

CDR3 nucleotide sequence: TGTGCCATCAGTCGGACTGGGCTAGCGGGAGTAGATACGCAGTATTTT. Translating it yields CAISRTGLAGVDTQYF. The genes are TRBV10-3 and TRBJ2-3; 10 bases fit TRBD2. The V segment lost 5 bases and the J segment 5 bases; nucleotides outside the gene matches: 10. The germline gives CDR1 ENHRY, CDR2 SYGVKD. The CDR3 has 16 residues.

CDR3 DNA sequence: TGCGCCAGCAATATTATAGGACAGGGGGAGGGCGAGCAGTACTTC. Its protein product is CASNIIGQGEGEQYF. The chain uses TRBV5-1 and TRBJ2-7, with TRBD1 matching over 10 bases. The trim removed 6 bases at V and 6 bases at J, leaving 12 bases unmatched. The CDR3 has 15 residues. The germline gives CDR1 SGHRS, CDR2 YFSETQ.

CDR3 protein: CASSATGKKGLGGETQYF. The CDR3 DNA is TGTGCCAGCAGCGCGACAGGGAAGAAAGGACTGGGTGGGGAGACCCAGTACTTC. The chain has TRBV9 and TRBJ2-5, with 7 bases that match TRBD1. From germline, CDR1 is SGDLS and CDR2 YYNGEE. After removal of 3 bases from V and 5 bases from J, the junction contained 19 bases not matched to a gene. The CDR3 is 18 residues long.

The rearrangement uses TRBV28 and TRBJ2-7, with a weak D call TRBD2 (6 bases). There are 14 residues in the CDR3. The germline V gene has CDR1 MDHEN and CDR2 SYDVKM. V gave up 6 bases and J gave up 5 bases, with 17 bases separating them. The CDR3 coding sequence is TGTGCCAGCAGCTCGGGAGACTCGAAGGACGAGCAGTACTTC. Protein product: CASSSGDSKDEQYF.

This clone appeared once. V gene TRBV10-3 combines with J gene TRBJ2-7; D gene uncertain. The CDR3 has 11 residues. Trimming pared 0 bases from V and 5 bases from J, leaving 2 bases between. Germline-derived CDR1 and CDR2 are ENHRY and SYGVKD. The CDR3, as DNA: TGTGCCATCAGTGAGTCTAACGAGCAGTACTTC. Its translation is CAISESNEQYF.

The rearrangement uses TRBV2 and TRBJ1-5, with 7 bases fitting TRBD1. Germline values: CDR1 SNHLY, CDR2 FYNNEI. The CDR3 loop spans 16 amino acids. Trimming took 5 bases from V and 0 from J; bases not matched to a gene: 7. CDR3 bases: TGTGCCAGCAGTCCCCGGACAGGTCTTAGCAATCAGCCCCAGCATTTT. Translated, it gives CASSPRTGLSNQPQHF.

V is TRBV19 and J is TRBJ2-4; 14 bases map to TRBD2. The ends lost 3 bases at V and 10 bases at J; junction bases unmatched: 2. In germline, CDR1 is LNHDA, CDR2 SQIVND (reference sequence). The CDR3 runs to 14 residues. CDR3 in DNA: TGTGCCAGTAGTATGGGACTAGCGGGGGTGATTCAGTACTTC. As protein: CASSMGLAGVIQYF.

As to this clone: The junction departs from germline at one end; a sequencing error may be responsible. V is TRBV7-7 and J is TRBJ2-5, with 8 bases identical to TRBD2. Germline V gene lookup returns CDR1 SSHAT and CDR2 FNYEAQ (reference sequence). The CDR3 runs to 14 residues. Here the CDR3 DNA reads TGTGCTAGCAGCGGATCGGGGGGGCGAGAGACCCAGTACTTC. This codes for CASSGSGGRETQYF.

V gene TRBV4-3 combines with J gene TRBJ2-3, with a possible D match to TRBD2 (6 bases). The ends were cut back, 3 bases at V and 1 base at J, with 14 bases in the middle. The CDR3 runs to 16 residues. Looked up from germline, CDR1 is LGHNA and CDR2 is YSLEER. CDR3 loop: CASSHLARRGTDTQYF. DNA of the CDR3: TGCGCCAGCAGCCATCTAGCGCGACGGGGCACAGATACGCAGTATTTT.

CDR3 nucleotides: TGTGCCAGCAGTGAAGGGTTGGGCCGGAAAATAGAGACCCAGTACTTC. Translating gives CASSEGLGRKIETQYF. The chain combines TRBV6-1 with TRBJ2-5; D remains unclear. This CDR3 is 16 amino acids long. Trimming stripped 1 base from V and 4 bases from J, with 16 bases between. Germline V lookup: CDR1 MNHNS, CDR2 SASEGT.

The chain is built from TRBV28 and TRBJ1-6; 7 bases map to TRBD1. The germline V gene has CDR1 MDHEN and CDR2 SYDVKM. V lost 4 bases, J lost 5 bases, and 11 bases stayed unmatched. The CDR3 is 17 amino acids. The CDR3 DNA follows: TGTGCCAGCAGTTCCCCCTCGGACAGGAGAGATAATTCACCCCTCCACTTT. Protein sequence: CASSSPSDRRDNSPLHF.

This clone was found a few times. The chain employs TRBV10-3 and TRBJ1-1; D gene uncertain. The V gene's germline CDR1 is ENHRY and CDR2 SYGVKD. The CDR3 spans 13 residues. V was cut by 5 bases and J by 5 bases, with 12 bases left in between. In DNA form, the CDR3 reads TGTGCCATCAGTTTTCGAGACGGGACTGAAGCTTTCTTT. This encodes CAISFRDGTEAFF.

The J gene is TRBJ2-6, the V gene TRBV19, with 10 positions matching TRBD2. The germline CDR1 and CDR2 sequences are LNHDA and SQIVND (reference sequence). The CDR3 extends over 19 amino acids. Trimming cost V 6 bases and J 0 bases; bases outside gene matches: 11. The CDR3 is CASSRLAGQVLSGANVLTF. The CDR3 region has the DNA TGTGCCAGTAGCCGACTAGCGGGCCAGGTGCTCTCTGGGGCCAACGTCCTGACTTTC.

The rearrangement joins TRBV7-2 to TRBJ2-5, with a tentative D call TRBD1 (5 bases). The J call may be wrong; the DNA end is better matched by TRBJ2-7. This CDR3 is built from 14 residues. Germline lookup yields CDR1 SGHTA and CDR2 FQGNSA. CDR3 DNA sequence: TGTGCCAGCAGCTTAGGTGACAGACCCTACGAGCAGTACTTC. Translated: CASSLGDRPYEQYF.

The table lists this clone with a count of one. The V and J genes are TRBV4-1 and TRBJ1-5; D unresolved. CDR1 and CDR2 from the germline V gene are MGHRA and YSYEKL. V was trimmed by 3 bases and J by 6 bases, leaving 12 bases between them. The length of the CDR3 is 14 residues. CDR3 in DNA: TGCGCCAGCAGCCACCCTTACACGGGTCAGCCCCAGCATTTT. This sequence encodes CASSHPYTGQPQHF.

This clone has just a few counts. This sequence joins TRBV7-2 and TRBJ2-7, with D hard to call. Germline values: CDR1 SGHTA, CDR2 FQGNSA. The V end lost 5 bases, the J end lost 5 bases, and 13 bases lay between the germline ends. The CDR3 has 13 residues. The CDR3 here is CASSVAGSHEQYF. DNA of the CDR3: TGTGCCAGCAGCGTCGCAGGTTCCCACGAGCAGTACTTC.

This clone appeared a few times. CDR3 nucleotides: TGTGCCAGCAGTCCGTGGACAGGGGACACCGGGGAGCTGTTTTTT. Its protein product is CASSPWTGDTGELFF. V gene TRBV25-1 combines with J gene TRBJ2-2; TRBD1 matches 9 bases. With 5 bases clipped from V and 3 bases from J, the junction kept 4 bases outside the gene matches. CDR1 is MGHDK, CDR2 SYGVNS, per germline. This CDR3 spans 15 amino acids.

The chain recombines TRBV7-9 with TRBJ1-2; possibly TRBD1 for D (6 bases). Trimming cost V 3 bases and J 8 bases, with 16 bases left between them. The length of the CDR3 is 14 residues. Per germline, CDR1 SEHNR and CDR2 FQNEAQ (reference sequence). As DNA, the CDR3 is TGTGCCAGCAGCTTGACAGGCCCGCTTGGGGGCTACACCTTC. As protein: CASSLTGPLGGYTF.

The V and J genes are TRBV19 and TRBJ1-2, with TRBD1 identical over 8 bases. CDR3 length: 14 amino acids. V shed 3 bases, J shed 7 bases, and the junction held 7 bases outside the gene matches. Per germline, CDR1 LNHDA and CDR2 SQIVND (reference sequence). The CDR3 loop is CASSMDGQGPGYTF. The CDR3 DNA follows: TGTGCCAGTAGTATGGATGGACAGGGCCCTGGCTACACCTTC. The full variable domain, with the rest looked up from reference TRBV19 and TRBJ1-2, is DGGITQSPKYLFRKEGQNVTLSCEQNLNHDAMYWYRQDPGQGLRLIYYSQIVNDFQKGDIAEGYSVSREKKESFPLTVTSAQKNPTAFYLCASSMDGQGPGYTFGSGTRLTVV.

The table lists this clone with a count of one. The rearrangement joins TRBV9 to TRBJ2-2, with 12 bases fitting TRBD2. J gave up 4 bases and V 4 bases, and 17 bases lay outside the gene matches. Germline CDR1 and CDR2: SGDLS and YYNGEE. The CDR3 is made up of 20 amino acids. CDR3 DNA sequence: TGTGCCAGCAGCAAAGAGGGACTAGCGGGCCGCTGGGGGGGCACCGGGGAGCTGTTTTTT. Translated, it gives CASSKEGLAGRWGGTGELFF.

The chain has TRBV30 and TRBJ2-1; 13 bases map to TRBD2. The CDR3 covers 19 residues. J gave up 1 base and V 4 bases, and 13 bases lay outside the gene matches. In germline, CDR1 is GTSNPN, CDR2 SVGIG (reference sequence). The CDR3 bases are TGTGCCTGGACTAACCCGGGACTAGCGGGGAGGAATTCCTACAATGAGCAGTTCTTC. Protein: CAWTNPGLAGRNSYNEQFF.